What follows are 18 T cell receptor beta chains derived from one specimen sequenced in a study of blood T cell repertoires in COVID-19. Clones were sequenced by immunoSEQ multiplex PCR, and TCRdb holds only the in-frame ones, with some missing. The sample shows about 73,000 clones, over 80% of them seen only once. Sequences were obtained from peripheral blood. The receptor set was obtained from an elderly man with active or convalescent COVID-19.

The chain recombines TRBV14 with TRBJ2-3; D might be TRBD2 (6 bases). Germline V lookup: CDR1 SGHDN, CDR2 FVKESK. The CDR3 covers 15 residues. V was trimmed by 0 bases and J by 3 bases, leaving 10 bases between them. CDR3 nucleotides: TGTGCCAGCAGCCAAGAACTCCGGGGGACAGATACGCAGTATTTT. Translating it yields CASSQELRGTDTQYF.

This chain uses TRBV5-1 with TRBJ1-2, with 12 bases that match TRBD1. Germline CDR1 and CDR2: SGHRS and YFSETQ. There are 15 residues in the CDR3. Trimming at V came to 2 bases and at J to 7 bases, leaving 6 bases not matched to a gene. The CDR3 region has the DNA TGCGCCAGCAGCTTTTTCCGGGACAGGGGGCTTGGCTACACCTTC. This sequence encodes CASSFFRDRGLGYTF.

This clone was observed a single time. This sequence joins TRBV30 and TRBJ2-1, with 12 bases that match TRBD2. This CDR3 comprises 16 residues. With V trimmed by 5 bases and J by 0 bases, 5 bases remained unmatched. Germline CDR1 and CDR2: GTSNPN and SVGIG (reference sequence). The CDR3, as DNA: TGTGCCTGGTGTACTAGCGGGGGGATCTCCTACAATGAGCAGTTCTTC. This sequence encodes CAWCTSGGISYNEQFF.

J is TRBJ2-7 and V is TRBV5-4; 12 nucleotides align to TRBD1. V lost 4 bases to trimming and J lost 4 bases; unmatched junction nucleotides: 6. This CDR3 has 15 residues. Germline CDR1 and CDR2: SGHNT and YYREEE (reference sequence). CDR3 nucleotides: TGTGCCAGCAGCCTCTCGGGACAGGGGGCTTACGAGCAGTACTTC. Protein: CASSLSGQGAYEQYF. Complete variable domain (other parts from reference TRBV5-4 and TRBJ2-7): ETGVTQSPTHLIKTRGQQVTLRCSSQSGHNTVSWYQQALGQGPQFIFQYYREEENGRGNFPPRFSGLQFPNYSSELNVNALELDDSALYLCASSLSGQGAYEQYFGPGTRLTVT.

The V and J genes are TRBV7-2 and TRBJ2-7, with D perhaps TRBD1 (6 bases). The CDR3 extends over 16 amino acids. The V and J ends lost 1 base and 1 base respectively, with 14 bases between them. CDR1 SGHTA and CDR2 FQGNSA come from the germline V gene. The CDR3 is CASSLDRGSPSYEQYF. The DNA of the CDR3 is TGTGCCAGCAGCTTAGATAGGGGGTCCCCATCCTACGAGCAGTACTTC.

The V gene is TRBV2, the J gene TRBJ2-7; TRBD1 aligns across 8 bases. This CDR3 region has 14 residues. The ends lost 6 bases at V and 4 bases at J; junction bases unmatched: 8. Per germline, CDR1 SNHLY and CDR2 FYNNEI. CDR3 region: CASSTQGQGYEQYF. In DNA, the CDR3 is TGTGCCAGCAGCACACAAGGACAGGGTTACGAGCAGTACTTC.

This chain uses TRBV30 with TRBJ2-1, with 8 nucleotides matching TRBD2. CDR3 length: 14 amino acids. V was clipped by 4 bases and J by 7 bases; unmatched bases: 9. CDR1 is GTSNPN, CDR2 SVGIG, per germline (reference sequence). The CDR3 loop reads CAWNSGGRYNEQFF. DNA for the CDR3: TGTGCCTGGAACTCCGGCGGGAGGTATAATGAGCAGTTCTTC. The full variable domain, in which reference TRBV30 and TRBJ2-1 provide the parts outside the CDR3, is SQTIHQWPATLVQPVGSPLSLECTVEGTSNPNLYWYRQAAGRGLQLLFYSVGIGQISSEVPQNLSASRPQDRQFILSSKKLLLSDSGFYLCAWNSGGRYNEQFFGPGTRLTVL.

The CDR3 loop is CASSLEDSFTGELFF. The CDR3 bases are TGCGCCAGCAGCTTGGAGGACAGCTTCACCGGGGAGCTGTTTTTT. The V call is TRBV5-1, the J call TRBJ2-2; maybe TRBD1 (6 bases). Germline CDR1 reads SGHRS; CDR2 reads YFSETQ. Trimming removed 0 bases at V and 4 bases at J, with 10 bases between. The CDR3 extends over 15 amino acids.

This clone came up a few times. This rearrangement joins TRBV19 to TRBJ2-7; D gene ambiguous. Per germline, CDR1 LNHDA and CDR2 SQIVND (reference sequence). V was pared by 4 bases and J by 1 base, with 11 bases between. This CDR3 spans 14 amino acids. The DNA of the CDR3 is TGTGCCAGTAGTACATTGGTGGCTTCCTACGAGCAGTACTTC. It is translated as CASSTLVASYEQYF.

J is TRBJ2-7 and V is TRBV28; D might be TRBD1 (6 bases). V was trimmed by 8 bases and J by 6 bases, leaving 11 bases between them. Per germline, CDR1 MDHEN and CDR2 SYDVKM. The CDR3 runs 11 residues. DNA of the CDR3: TGTGCCAGCGCCGACAGGTTCGAGCAGTACTTC. Translated: CASADRFEQYF.

The chain employs TRBV29-1 and TRBJ2-7; 7 bases align to TRBD1. The trim removed 4 bases at V and 3 bases at J, leaving 15 bases unmatched. Germline CDR1 SQVTM, CDR2 ANQGSEA. CDR3 size: 16 residues. This chain's CDR3 is CSVGSAGGESHYEQYF. The CDR3 DNA reads as TGCAGCGTTGGTTCCGCAGGGGGAGAATCACACTACGAGCAGTACTTC.

Here the CDR3 DNA reads TGTGCCAGCAGTTCCCTAACAGGGGGCCACATCTATGGCTACACCTTC. This gives the protein CASSSLTGGHIYGYTF. The chain combines TRBV28 with TRBJ1-2; TRBD1 matches 9 bases. Trimming removed 4 bases from V and 4 bases from J; junction bases left unmatched: 10. This CDR3 is 16 amino acids long. CDR1 and CDR2 (germline): MDHEN, SYDVKM.

V is TRBV19 and J is TRBJ1-4; D gene ambiguous. The germline gives CDR1 LNHDA, CDR2 SQIVND (reference sequence). This CDR3 has 13 residues. CDR3 nucleotides: TGTGCAACAGTGTCGGCGGGCCATGAAAAACTGTTTTTT. It yields the protein CATVSAGHEKLFF.

The J gene is TRBJ2-7, the V gene TRBV5-1; D is uncertain. The germline CDR1 and CDR2 sequences are SGHRS and YFSETQ. Trimming pared 2 bases from V and 2 bases from J, leaving 11 bases between. CDR3 length: 14 residues. CDR3 sequence reads: CASSLGSVTYEQYF. CDR3 DNA: TGCGCCAGCAGCTTAGGAAGCGTAACCTACGAGCAGTACTTC.

The rearrangement links TRBV11-3 to TRBJ2-3; a possible D gene is TRBD2 (5 bases). This CDR3 is built from 17 residues. V was shortened by 3 bases and J by 1 base, with 17 bases between the two germline ends. The V gene's germline CDR1 is SGHNT and CDR2 YENEEA. The CDR3 DNA follows: TGTGCCAGCAGCTTGGCGGGCCACACAAGGGGCACAGATACGCAGTATTTT. It specifies CASSLAGHTRGTDTQYF.

The rearrangement joins TRBV7-9 to TRBJ1-6; the D gene is possibly TRBD1 (6 bases). The germline V and J ends were trimmed by 3 bases and 10 bases, with 10 bases remaining between them. This CDR3 has 13 residues. Germline loops: CDR1 SEHNR, CDR2 FQNEAQ (reference sequence). The CDR3 region is CASSLYDRSPLHF. DNA of the CDR3: TGTGCCAGCAGCTTGTACGACAGGTCACCCCTCCACTTT.

The chain joins TRBV5-1 to TRBJ1-1; tentative D call: TRBD1 (5 bases). The germline V gene encodes CDR1 SGHRS and CDR2 YFSETQ. V was trimmed by 5 bases and J by 4 bases, leaving 12 bases between them. The CDR3 is 13 residues long. CDR3 nucleotide sequence: TGCGCCAGCAGAATTGGCGGGGGCACTGAAGCTTTCTTT. Protein product: CASRIGGGTEAFF. The whole variable domain, remainder taken from reference TRBV5-1 and TRBJ1-1, is KAGVTQTPRYLIKTRGQQVTLSCSPISGHRSVSWYQQTPGQGLQFLFEYFSETQRNKGNFPGRFSGRQFSNSRSEMNVSTLELGDSALYLCASRIGGGTEAFFGQGTRLTVV.

The V gene is TRBV29-1, the J gene TRBJ2-5; 8 nucleotides agree with TRBD1. This CDR3 is 13 amino acids long. V trimming: 3 bases; J trimming: 5 bases; junction bases outside the gene matches: 5. Germline V lookup: CDR1 SQVTM, CDR2 ANQGSEA. The CDR3 DNA is TGCAGCGTTGATGACAGGGGCAGGGAGACCCAGTACTTC. Protein sequence: CSVDDRGRETQYF.